These 8 T cell receptor beta chains share one sample of origin, sequenced in a study of tumor and adjacent non-tumor tissue in lung cancer. A modified ARM-PCR protocol with three rounds of nested PCR amplified TCRbeta. From the multiplex PCR reads, TCRdb called clonotypes with MiXCR, one entry per CDR3 protein. Altogether 60,000 to 90,000 distinct CDR3 sequences are present, under 85% being singletons, with the ten largest covering approximately 12%. RNA was extracted from bulk tissue without any cell sorting. The specimen sequenced was lung tumor tissue. The origin of the receptors is a woman aged 45 to 65 with non-small cell lung cancer.

Points on this clonotype: Because it lacks the conserved phenylalanine or tryptophan at the end, this CDR3 is likely a read error. The gene calls are TRBV28 and TRBJ2-1, with 7 bases matching TRBD2. Germline CDR1 MDHEN, CDR2 SYDVKM. V was pared by 9 bases and J by 4 bases, with 9 bases of the junction left unmatched. CDR3 length: 14 residues. This chain's CDR3 is CASLETGGYNEQFL. The CDR3 bases are TGTGCCAGTCTTGAGACCGGGGGGTACAATGAGCAGTTCCTA.

Notes on this clonotype: Its ends do not fully match the called genes, so a read error is possible. The chain is built from TRBV29-1 and TRBJ1-1; TRBD1 might be the D (5 bases). CDR3 length equals 14 residues. Germline V CDR1 and CDR2: SQVTM, ANQGSEA. CDR3 amino acids: CSVGGRQDNTEVFF. DNA for the CDR3: TGCAGTGTTGGGGGGAGGCAGGACAACACTGAAGTTTTCTTT.

The chain employs TRBV29-1 and TRBJ1-1; D is undetermined. This CDR3 has 12 amino acids. Per germline, CDR1 SQVTM and CDR2 ANQGSEA. CDR3 nucleotide sequence: TGCACCGTGATGACGGGGAACACTGAAGCTTTCTTT. It is translated as CTVMTGNTEAFF.

A remark on this clonotype: A read error may account for a junction end that differs from germline. The CDR3 coding sequence is TGTGCCAGCTGTTTATTGGGGTCGGGCAATGAGCCCCAGCATTTT. Protein sequence: CASCLLGSGNEPQHF. The chain couples TRBV12-3 or TRBV12-4 to TRBJ1-5; no firm D call. The CDR3 contains 15 residues.

The rearrangement joins TRBV28 to TRBJ2-5, with D possibly being TRBD1 (6 bases). Trimming took 7 bases from V and 11 from J, leaving 20 bases between them. CDR3 length: 13 amino acids. Germline assignment: CDR1 MDHEN and CDR2 SYDVKM. The CDR3 reads CASNTEEWGTQYF. CDR3 DNA: TGTGCCAGCAATACAGAGGAATGGGGGACACAGTACTTC.

This clonotype appeared many times. V is TRBV30 and J is TRBJ2-1; TRBD2 might be the D (6 bases). This CDR3 comprises 13 residues. Germline V gives CDR1 GTSNPN, CDR2 SVGIG (reference sequence). V lost 5 bases to trimming and J lost 2 bases, with 10 bases between them. CDR3 in DNA: TGTGCCTGGGGCGGGATGGCCTACAATGAGCAGTTCTTC. It yields the protein CAWGGMAYNEQFF.

Remarks on this clonotype: The junction departs from the called germline gene at one end, perhaps through a read error. The J gene is TRBJ2-7, the V gene TRBV6-5, with a possible D match to TRBD2 (7 bases). This CDR3 is built from 16 residues. The germline V gene has CDR1 MNHEY and CDR2 SVGAGI. The CDR3, as DNA: TGTGCCTGCAGCCTATGGGCCCGGGGGGCCGGTTACGAGCAGTACTTC. Protein sequence: CACSLWARGAGYEQYF.

The chain couples TRBV29-1 to TRBJ2-5; weak D call: TRBD1 (6 bases). This CDR3 is built from 12 residues. Germline loops: CDR1 SQVTM, CDR2 ANQGSEA. The CDR3 nucleotides read TGCAACGCCCTAACAGGGCAAGAGACCCAGTACTTC. It is translated as CNALTGQETQYF. The full variable domain, rest sourced from reference TRBV29-1 and TRBJ2-5, is SAVISQKPSRDICQRGTSLTIQCQVDSQVTMMFWYRQQPGQSLTLIATANQGSEATYESGFVIDKFPISRPNLTFSTLTVSNMSPEDSSIYLCNALTGQETQYFGPGTRLLVL.